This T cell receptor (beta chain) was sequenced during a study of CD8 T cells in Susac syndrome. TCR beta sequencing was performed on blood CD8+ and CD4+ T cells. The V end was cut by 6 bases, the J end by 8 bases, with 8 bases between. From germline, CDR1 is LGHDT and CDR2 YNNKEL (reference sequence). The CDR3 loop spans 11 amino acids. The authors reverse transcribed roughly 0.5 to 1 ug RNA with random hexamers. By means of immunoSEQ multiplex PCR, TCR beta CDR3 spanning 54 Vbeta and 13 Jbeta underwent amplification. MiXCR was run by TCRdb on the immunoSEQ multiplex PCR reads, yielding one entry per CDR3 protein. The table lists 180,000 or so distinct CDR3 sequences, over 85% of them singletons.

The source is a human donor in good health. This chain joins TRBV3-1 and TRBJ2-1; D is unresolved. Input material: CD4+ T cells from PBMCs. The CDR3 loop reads CASSSLDEQFF. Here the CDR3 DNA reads TGTGCCAGCAGTTCGTTGGATGAGCAGTTCTTC.